The clone carrying this T cell receptor beta chain was found many times. The antigen remains unidentified. The source of the sample is a study of metastatic and nonmetastatic thyroid tumors. Turning to the study itself: Malignant thyroid and benign thyroid patients provided blood and tumor or nodule tissue whose repertoires were compared. Whole-study results and caveats: Significantly greater TCR beta diversity was reportedly found in malignant thyroid tumors than in benign nodules (in blood and tumor).

Germline CDR1 SGHNT, CDR2 YENEEA. The CDR3 is 18 residues long. The junction had 9 bases not matched to a gene; V was cut back by 0 bases and J by 2 bases. Each patient came to thyroid surgery without any prior treatment (of any kind). TCRdb re-clonotyped the PCR reads through MiXCR. The table has tens of thousands of clones, roughly 15% seen once. The sequenced sample was blood. The chain uses TRBV11-3 and TRBJ2-7; 11 positions agree with TRBD1. The receptor was derived from a female donor with papillary thyroid cancer or a benign thyroid nodule (not recorded which). Some clones in this sample may be carry-over from other donors' samples. CDR3: CASSLEGQGAGRPYEQYF. CDR3 bases: TGTGCCAGCAGCTTAGAAGGACAGGGGGCGGGACGCCCCTACGAGCAGTACTTC.